This T cell receptor beta chain is from a study of PD-L1 blockade in urothelial cancer. Time point here: pretreatment peripheral blood. The data were produced by immunoSEQ multiplex PCR, yet TCRdb's version contains in-frame clones alone and is incomplete. This table has about 86,000 clones, more than 75% appearing once. Germline values: CDR1 MDHEN, CDR2 SYDVKM. V gave up 6 bases and J gave up 6 bases; unmatched junction bases: 10. CDR3 size: 15 residues. The material was PBMCs, obtained around atezolizumab (anti-PD-L1) treatment. The J gene is TRBJ2-1, the V gene TRBV28, with TRBD2 matching 8 bases. The TCR sequence derives from a man aged 55 to 70 with urothelial cancer. The CDR3 loop reads CASSSPGTSFNEQFF. The CDR3 DNA is TGTGCCAGCAGCTCCCCAGGGACTAGTTTCAATGAGCAGTTCTTC.